These T cell receptor beta chains were read from a single sample in a study of blood T cell repertoires in COVID-19. Sequencing was performed with immunoSEQ multiplex PCR; in TCRdb, only in-frame clones are kept and a portion is missing. The table lists about 270,000 clones, around 88% of them singletons. Sequencing was carried out using PBMCs or T cells enriched from blood (not recorded which). The receptors come from a woman in her thirties or forties with acute COVID-19. Both conserved end residues are part of each CDR3. The D gene is left open where the match is weak. Clone sizes are given selectively: once, few, many, or a class where the clone is expanded.

abundance: .; v_gene: TRBV28; d_gene: .; j_gene: TRBJ2-1; CDR3aa: CASSSTAGQFYNEQFF; CDR3nt: TGTGCCAGCAGTTCAACTGCGGGACAGTTCTACAATGAGCAGTTCTTC
abundance: few; v_gene: TRBV2; d_gene: TRBD2; j_gene: TRBJ2-1; CDR3aa: CASTGREQFF; CDR3nt: TGTGCCAGCACCGGGAGGGAGCAGTTCTTC
abundance: .; v_gene: TRBV11-3; d_gene: TRBD1; j_gene: TRBJ1-1; CDR3aa: CASSFSGQPNTEAFF; CDR3nt: TGTGCCAGCAGCTTTTCGGGACAGCCGAACACTGAAGCTTTCTTT
abundance: .; v_gene: TRBV2; d_gene: .; j_gene: TRBJ2-1; CDR3aa: CASSELVTHNEQFF; CDR3nt: TGTGCCAGCAGTGAATTAGTGACACACAATGAGCAGTTCTTC
abundance: few; v_gene: TRBV7-9; d_gene: .; j_gene: TRBJ2-2; CDR3aa: CASSLDRQGSGELFF; CDR3nt: TGTGCCAGCAGCTTAGATCGTCAGGGTAGCGGGGAGCTGTTTTTT
abundance: .; v_gene: TRBV7-2; d_gene: .; j_gene: TRBJ1-2; CDR3aa: CASSSQGGNYGYTF; CDR3nt: TGTGCCAGCAGCTCCCAGGGCGGTAACTATGGCTACACCTTC
abundance: .; v_gene: TRBV2; d_gene: TRBD1; j_gene: TRBJ1-1; CDR3aa: CASRGTGDSFF; CDR3nt: TGTGCCAGCAGGGGGACAGGCGATTCTTTCTTT
abundance: .; v_gene: TRBV24-1; d_gene: .; j_gene: TRBJ2-1; CDR3aa: CATLGSGASSYNEQFF; CDR3nt: TGTGCCACCCTCGGCTCAGGGGCCTCCTCCTACAATGAGCAGTTCTTC
abundance: .; v_gene: TRBV6-2/TRBV6-3; d_gene: .; j_gene: TRBJ2-5; CDR3aa: CASSTLRETQYF; CDR3nt: TGTGCCAGCAGTACCCTTCGGGAGACCCAGTACTTC
abundance: .; v_gene: TRBV5-1; d_gene: TRBD1; j_gene: TRBJ1-5; CDR3aa: CASSPGTGRQPQHF; CDR3nt: TGCGCCAGCAGCCCCGGGACAGGGCGGCAGCCCCAGCATTTT
abundance: .; v_gene: TRBV14; d_gene: TRBD2; j_gene: TRBJ2-1; CDR3aa: CASSPGSGTTSYNEQFF; CDR3nt: TGTGCCAGCAGCCCCGGTAGCGGGACCACCTCCTACAATGAGCAGTTCTTC
abundance: .; v_gene: TRBV7-2; d_gene: .; j_gene: TRBJ2-1; CDR3aa: CASSLPGLIDNEQFF; CDR3nt: TGTGCCAGCAGCTTACCGGGACTGATAGACAATGAGCAGTTCTTC
abundance: .; v_gene: TRBV7-9; d_gene: .; j_gene: TRBJ1-5; CDR3aa: CASSLAETFDAEPQHF; CDR3nt: TGTGCCAGCAGCTTAGCCGAGACATTCGATGCCGAGCCCCAGCATTTT
abundance: .; v_gene: TRBV9; d_gene: .; j_gene: TRBJ1-1; CDR3aa: CASSVAPGMDTEAFF; CDR3nt: TGTGCCAGCAGCGTAGCTCCGGGTATGGACACTGAAGCTTTCTTT
abundance: .; v_gene: TRBV10-1; d_gene: TRBD2; j_gene: TRBJ2-1; CDR3aa: CASSPGLAGGGSYNEQFF; CDR3nt: TGCGCCAGCAGTCCGGGACTAGCGGGAGGGGGGTCCTACAATGAGCAGTTCTTC
abundance: .; v_gene: TRBV10-1; d_gene: TRBD1; j_gene: TRBJ1-1; CDR3aa: CASSDPRGRVNTEAFF; CDR3nt: TGCGCCAGCAGTGACCCCAGGGGGCGGGTGAACACTGAAGCTTTCTTT
abundance: .; v_gene: TRBV4-2; d_gene: TRBD1; j_gene: TRBJ1-3; CDR3aa: CASSQDGTGKPIYF; CDR3nt: TGTGCCAGCAGCCAAGATGGGACAGGGAAGCCCATATATTTT
abundance: .; v_gene: TRBV11-3; d_gene: .; j_gene: TRBJ2-5; CDR3aa: CASSPTRLQETQYF; CDR3nt: TGTGCCAGCAGTCCAACGAGATTACAAGAGACCCAGTACTTC
abundance: .; v_gene: TRBV2; d_gene: TRBD1; j_gene: TRBJ1-2; CDR3aa: CASRADRLNYGYTF; CDR3nt: TGTGCCAGCAGGGCGGACAGGCTTAACTATGGCTACACCTTC
abundance: .; v_gene: TRBV7-9; d_gene: TRBD2; j_gene: TRBJ2-7; CDR3aa: CASSSGLAGAYEQYF; CDR3nt: TGTGCCAGCAGCTCCGGACTAGCGGGAGCCTACGAGCAGTACTTC
abundance: few; v_gene: TRBV27; d_gene: TRBD1; j_gene: TRBJ2-7; CDR3aa: CASSGTAVREQYF; CDR3nt: TGTGCCAGCAGTGGGACAGCCGTTAGGGAGCAGTACTTC
abundance: .; v_gene: TRBV18; d_gene: .; j_gene: TRBJ1-1; CDR3aa: CASSPPGGLNTEAFF; CDR3nt: TGTGCCAGCTCACCACCTGGCGGATTGAACACTGAAGCTTTCTTT
abundance: .; v_gene: TRBV29-1; d_gene: .; j_gene: TRBJ2-5; CDR3aa: CSVERGNQETQYF; CDR3nt: TGCAGCGTTGAACGAGGGAACCAAGAGACCCAGTACTTC
abundance: .; v_gene: TRBV24-1; d_gene: TRBD1; j_gene: TRBJ1-5; CDR3aa: CATSDFAGTGDNQPQHF; CDR3nt: TGTGCCACCAGTGATTTCGCCGGGACAGGGGACAATCAGCCCCAGCATTTT
abundance: .; v_gene: TRBV27; d_gene: .; j_gene: TRBJ1-5; CDR3aa: CASSIRGWNQPQHF; CDR3nt: TGTGCCAGCAGTATTCGGGGATGGAATCAGCCCCAGCATTTT
abundance: .; v_gene: TRBV5-1; d_gene: TRBD1; j_gene: TRBJ2-3; CDR3aa: CASSPQPGQITDTQYF; CDR3nt: TGCGCCAGCAGCCCGCAACCGGGACAGATCACAGATACGCAGTATTTT
abundance: .; v_gene: TRBV5-6; d_gene: TRBD2; j_gene: TRBJ2-1; CDR3aa: CASSFASGPYNEQFF; CDR3nt: TGTGCCAGCAGCTTCGCTAGCGGCCCTTACAATGAGCAGTTCTTC
abundance: .; v_gene: TRBV18; d_gene: TRBD1; j_gene: TRBJ1-6; CDR3aa: CASSPPGQGQPPLHF; CDR3nt: TGTGCCAGCTCACCACCGGGACAGGGGCAACCACCCCTCCACTTT
abundance: .; v_gene: TRBV24-1; d_gene: .; j_gene: TRBJ1-2; CDR3aa: CATSGQAGGYTF; CDR3nt: TGTGCCACCAGTGGGCAGGCGGGTGGCTACACCTTC
abundance: .; v_gene: TRBV3-1/TRBV3-2; d_gene: .; j_gene: TRBJ2-5; CDR3aa: CASSQDNPDSEGEQTQYF; CDR3nt: TGTGCCAGCAGCCAAGACAATCCGGACAGTGAGGGAGAACAGACCCAGTACTTC